The 14 T cell receptor beta chains given below trace back to one sample, sequenced in a study of beta chain features in type 1 diabetes. cDNA synthesis used the whole RNA isolate, giving expressed TCRB sequences. Libraries were prepared by immunoSEQ multiplex PCR; TCRdb keeps only in-frame clonotypes and omits some of them. The table includes 200,000 to 250,000 clones, less than 35% detected once. Material for sequencing was central memory CD4+ T cells from blood. These receptors were obtained from a man in his thirties or forties in good health.

This sequence joins TRBV7-2 and TRBJ1-2; D remains unclear. V was trimmed by 1 base and J by 4 bases, leaving 13 bases between them. Germline V gene sequence: CDR1 SGHTA, CDR2 FQGNSA. The CDR3 is 15 residues long. The CDR3 spells CASSLDSVVAYGYTF. CDR3 DNA: TGTGCCAGCAGCTTAGATAGCGTCGTCGCCTATGGCTACACCTTC.

V usage is TRBV6-5 and J usage is TRBJ1-6; D gene ambiguous. This CDR3 spans 15 amino acids. V shed 6 bases and J shed 0 bases, with 9 bases lying between them. Germline values: CDR1 MNHEY, CDR2 SVGAGI. CDR3 loop: CASSPSGSYNSPLHF. As DNA, the CDR3 is TGTGCCAGCAGCCCCTCGGGCTCCTATAATTCACCCCTCCACTTT.

Of note for this clone: A much larger clone differs from this one at a single base, so this may be a read error. This sequence joins TRBV4-1 and TRBJ2-2, with no clear D. The CDR3 is 15 residues long. Germline V CDR1 and CDR2: MGHRA, YSYEKL. Trimming cost V 0 bases and J 4 bases, with 9 bases left between them. CDR3 coding DNA: TGCGCCAGCAGCCAAGATCGGTCTAGCACCGGGGAGCTGTTTTTT. Translating gives CASSQDRSSTGELFF.

V gene TRBV18 combines with J gene TRBJ1-2; 7 bases align to TRBD1. Germline loops: CDR1 KGHSH, CDR2 LQKENI. The CDR3 has 15 residues. The V segment lost 6 bases and the J segment 4 bases; nucleotides outside the gene matches: 11. The CDR3 DNA sequence: TGTGCCAGCTCGCCCCTGAACCGGGACAGCTATGGCTACACCTTC. Its translation: CASSPLNRDSYGYTF.

The chain is built from TRBV7-2 and TRBJ2-7; 9 bases match TRBD2. With 5 bases clipped from V and 6 bases from J, the junction kept 8 bases outside the gene matches. Germline V CDR1 and CDR2: SGHTA, FQGNSA. There are 14 residues in the CDR3. Here the CDR3 reads CASSRAGLASEQYF. The CDR3 bases are TGTGCCAGCAGCCGGGCGGGACTAGCTTCCGAGCAGTACTTC. Complete variable domain (other parts from reference TRBV7-2 and TRBJ2-7): GAGVSQSPSNKVTEKGKDVELRCDPISGHTALYWYRQSLGQGLEFLIYFQGNSAPDKSGLPSDRFSAERTGGSVSTLTIQRTQQEDSAVYLCASSRAGLASEQYFGPGTRLTVT.

This clone was counted only a few times. This chain links TRBV7-2 with TRBJ2-3; 8 positions match TRBD2. This CDR3 region has 15 residues. The V and J ends lost 5 bases and 4 bases, in that order; junction bases with no gene match: 8. Germline CDR1 reads SGHTA; CDR2 reads FQGNSA. The CDR3 region is CASSPRAGASDTQYF. The DNA of the CDR3 is TGTGCCAGCAGCCCCCGAGCGGGAGCTTCAGATACGCAGTATTTT.

The chain joins TRBV7-9 to TRBJ2-1; D might be TRBD1 (5 bases). Germline V lookup: CDR1 SEHNR, CDR2 FQNEAQ (reference sequence). V was pared by 4 bases and J by 6 bases, with 13 bases between. The CDR3 length is 14 residues. The CDR3 DNA reads as TGTGCCAGCAGCTCCAGGGTTTCGCTCAATGAGCAGTTCTTC. Its translation is CASSSRVSLNEQFF.

The chain couples TRBV14 to TRBJ2-5; D remains unclear. The CDR3 is made up of 15 amino acids. Germline values: CDR1 SGHDN, CDR2 FVKESK. The ends were cut back, 4 bases at V and 5 bases at J, with 17 bases in the middle. The CDR3 reads CASSPENDLKETQYF. The CDR3 DNA follows: TGTGCCAGCAGCCCGGAGAACGACTTAAAGGAGACCCAGTACTTC.

This clone was detected many times. The chain employs TRBV5-1 and TRBJ2-3; no clear D gene. Between the trimmed V and J ends, which lost 0 bases and 4 bases, there was a span of 6 bases. The germline gives CDR1 SGHRS, CDR2 YFSETQ. The CDR3 has 13 residues. The CDR3 is CASSLDFPDTQYF. The CDR3 DNA follows: TGCGCCAGCAGCTTGGATTTCCCAGATACGCAGTATTTT. The whole variable domain, filled in from reference TRBV5-1 and TRBJ2-3, reads KAGVTQTPRYLIKTRGQQVTLSCSPISGHRSVSWYQQTPGQGLQFLFEYFSETQRNKGNFPGRFSGRQFSNSRSEMNVSTLELGDSALYLCASSLDFPDTQYFGPGTRLTVL.

The gene calls are TRBV28 and TRBJ1-1; 7 bases fit TRBD1. Germline assignment: CDR1 MDHEN and CDR2 SYDVKM. Germline trimming cut 5 bases from V and 3 bases from J; bases unmatched to any gene: 3. There are 13 residues in the CDR3. Written as DNA, the CDR3 is TGTGCCAGCAGTACCGGACAGGACACTGAAGCTTTCTTT. Translation gives CASSTGQDTEAFF. Variable domain in full (rest from reference TRBV28 and TRBJ1-1): DVKVTQSSRYLVKRTGEKVFLECVQDMDHENMFWYRQDPGLGLRLIYFSYDVKMKEKGDIPEGYSVSREKKERFSLILESASTNQTSMYLCASSTGQDTEAFFGQGTRLTVV.

This clone showed up just a few times. V gene TRBV25-1 combines with J gene TRBJ2-7; possibly TRBD2 for D (5 bases). V was pared by 1 base and J by 5 bases, with 12 bases between. The CDR3 sequence is 14 residues long. The germline CDR1 and CDR2 sequences are MGHDK and SYGVNS. This chain's CDR3 is CASSEFGKGDEQYF. The CDR3 DNA follows: TGTGCCAGCAGTGAATTCGGGAAAGGCGACGAGCAGTACTTC.

This chain uses TRBV7-9 with TRBJ2-1; the D gene is possibly TRBD2 (6 bases). The germline V and J ends were trimmed by 1 base and 4 bases, with 20 bases remaining between them. Germline CDR1 is SEHNR and CDR2 is FQNEAQ (reference sequence). The CDR3 extends over 18 amino acids. CDR3 in amino acids: CASSLGRFGSGPYNEQFF. CDR3 DNA: TGTGCCAGCAGCTTAGGACGGTTTGGCAGCGGGCCTTACAATGAGCAGTTCTTC. The entire variable domain, with the rest obtained from reference TRBV7-9 and TRBJ2-1, is as follows: DTGVSQNPRHKITKRGQNVTFRCDPISEHNRLYWYRQTLGQGPEFLTYFQNEAQLEKSRLLSDRFSAERPKGSFSTLEIQRTEQGDSAMYLCASSLGRFGSGPYNEQFFGPGTRLTVL.

This clone showed up just a few times. The chain links TRBV28 to TRBJ1-2; D not certain. The CDR3 is made up of 15 amino acids. In germline, CDR1 is MDHEN, CDR2 SYDVKM. V lost 6 bases, J lost 8 bases, and 22 bases lay in between. In DNA, the CDR3 is TGTGCCAGCAGCACCAAGCCCGGACCCGCAAGGGGCTACACCTTC. Protein product: CASSTKPGPARGYTF.

The rearrangement joins TRBV7-2 to TRBJ2-2; D call uncertain. V was trimmed by 6 bases and J by 7 bases, leaving 18 bases between them. The CDR3 runs to 15 residues. CDR1 SGHTA and CDR2 FQGNSA come from the germline V gene. The CDR3 loop reads CASSPEVIAGGELFF. CDR3 nucleotide sequence: TGTGCCAGCAGTCCAGAGGTCATAGCCGGCGGGGAGCTGTTTTTT.